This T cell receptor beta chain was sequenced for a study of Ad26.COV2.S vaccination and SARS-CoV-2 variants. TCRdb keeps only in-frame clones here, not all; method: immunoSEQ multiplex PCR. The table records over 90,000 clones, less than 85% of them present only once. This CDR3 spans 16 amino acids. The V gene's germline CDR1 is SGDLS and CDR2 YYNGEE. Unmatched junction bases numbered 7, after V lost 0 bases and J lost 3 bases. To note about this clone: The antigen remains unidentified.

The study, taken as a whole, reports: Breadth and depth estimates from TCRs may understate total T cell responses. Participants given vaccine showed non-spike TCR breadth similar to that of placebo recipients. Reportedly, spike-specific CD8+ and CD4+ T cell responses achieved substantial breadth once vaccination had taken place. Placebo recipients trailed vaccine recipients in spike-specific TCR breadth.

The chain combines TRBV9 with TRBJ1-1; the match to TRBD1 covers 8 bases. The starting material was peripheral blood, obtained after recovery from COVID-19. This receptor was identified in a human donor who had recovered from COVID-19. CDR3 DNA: TGTGCCAGCAGCGTAGAGCAGGGGGCGGGGGACACTGAAGCTTTCTTT. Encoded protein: CASSVEQGAGDTEAFF.